This T cell receptor (beta chain) was retrieved from a study of molecular identifiers for immune sequencing clone quantification. CDR1 is SGHRS, CDR2 YFSETQ, per germline. V was trimmed by 2 bases and J by 2 bases, leaving 15 bases between them. The CDR3 runs to 16 residues. This clonotype was recorded many times. Each CDR3 protein gets one entry after TCRdb re-called the PCR reads with MiXCR. The sample holds about 640,000 distinct CDR3 sequences, about 20% seen once. The source material was naive CD8+ T cells from blood, with Jurkat cell RNA spiked in. The subset denotes: FACS-sorted CD8+CD4-CCR7+CD45RA+ naive T cells. This chain links TRBV5-1 with TRBJ2-3, with no clear D. The receptor was isolated from a human donor in good health. Some libraries in this study had Jurkat cell RNA spiked in. DNA for the CDR3: TGCGCCAGCAGCTTCGCTGGCGGTTCATACACAGATACGCAGTATTTT. Translation gives CASSFAGGSYTDTQYF.